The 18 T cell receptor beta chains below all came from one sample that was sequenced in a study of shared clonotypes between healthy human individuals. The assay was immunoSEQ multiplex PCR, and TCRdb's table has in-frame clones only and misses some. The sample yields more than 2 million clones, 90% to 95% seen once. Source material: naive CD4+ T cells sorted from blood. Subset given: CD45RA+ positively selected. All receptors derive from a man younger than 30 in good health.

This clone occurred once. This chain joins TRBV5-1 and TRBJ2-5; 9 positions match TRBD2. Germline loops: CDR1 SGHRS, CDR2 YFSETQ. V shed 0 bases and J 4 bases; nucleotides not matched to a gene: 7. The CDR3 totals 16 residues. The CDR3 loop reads CASSLGDKLAGETQYF. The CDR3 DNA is TGCGCCAGCAGCTTGGGGGACAAACTAGCGGGAGAGACCCAGTACTTC.

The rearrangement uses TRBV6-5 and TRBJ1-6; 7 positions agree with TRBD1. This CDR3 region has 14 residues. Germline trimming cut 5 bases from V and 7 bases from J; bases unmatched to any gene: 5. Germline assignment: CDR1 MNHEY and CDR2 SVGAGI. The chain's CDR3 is CASSLTGTNSPLHF. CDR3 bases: TGTGCCAGCAGTCTGACAGGGACCAATTCACCCCTCCACTTT.

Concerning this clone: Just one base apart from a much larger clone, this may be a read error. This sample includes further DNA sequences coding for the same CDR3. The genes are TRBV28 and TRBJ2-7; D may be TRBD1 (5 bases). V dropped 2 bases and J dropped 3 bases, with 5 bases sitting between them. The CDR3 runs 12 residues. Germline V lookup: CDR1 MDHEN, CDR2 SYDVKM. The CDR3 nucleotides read TGTGCCAGCAGTTTAAGGGGCTACGAGCAGTACTTC. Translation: CASSLRGYEQYF. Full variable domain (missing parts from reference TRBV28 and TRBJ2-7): DVKVTQSSRYLVKRTGEKVFLECVQDMDHENMFWYRQDPGLGLRLIYFSYDVKMKEKGDIPEGYSVSREKKERFSLILESASTNQTSMYLCASSLRGYEQYFGPGTRLTVT.

As DNA, the CDR3 is TGTGCCAGTAGTATCTCCCCCTCAGCGGGGGGGATGGCCCAGTACTTC. This sequence encodes CASSISPSAGGMAQYF. This chain joins TRBV19 and TRBJ2-5, with TRBD2 matching over 10 bases. V gave up 3 bases and J gave up 9 bases; unmatched junction bases: 13. The CDR3 extends over 16 amino acids. Germline-derived CDR1 and CDR2 are LNHDA and SQIVND (reference sequence).

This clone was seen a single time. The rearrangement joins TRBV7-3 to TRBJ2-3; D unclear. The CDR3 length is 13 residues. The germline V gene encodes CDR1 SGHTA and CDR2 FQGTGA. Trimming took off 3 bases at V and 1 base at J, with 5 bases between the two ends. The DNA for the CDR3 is TGTGCCAGCAGCTTGTATGGCACAGATACGCAGTATTTT. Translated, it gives CASSLYGTDTQYF.

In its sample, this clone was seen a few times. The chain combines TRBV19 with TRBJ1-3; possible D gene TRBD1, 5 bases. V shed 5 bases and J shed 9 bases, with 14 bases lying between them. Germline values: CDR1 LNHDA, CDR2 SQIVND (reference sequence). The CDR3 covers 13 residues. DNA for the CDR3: TGTGCCAGTAGTTTTGAAGGGACGGGCACCATATATTTT. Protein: CASSFEGTGTIYF. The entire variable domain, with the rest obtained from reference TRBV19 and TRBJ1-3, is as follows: DGGITQSPKYLFRKEGQNVTLSCEQNLNHDAMYWYRQDPGQGLRLIYYSQIVNDFQKGDIAEGYSVSREKKESFPLTVTSAQKNPTAFYLCASSFEGTGTIYFGEGSWLTVV.

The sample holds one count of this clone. CDR3 sequence reads: CAIRRTSGGTDTQYF. The CDR3 DNA reads as TGTGCCATCAGAAGGACTAGCGGGGGCACAGATACGCAGTATTTT. The rearrangement uses TRBV10-3 and TRBJ2-3; 12 bases fit TRBD2. Germline lookup yields CDR1 ENHRY and CDR2 SYGVKD. There are 15 residues in the CDR3. The ends lost 6 bases at V and 1 base at J; junction bases unmatched: 2.

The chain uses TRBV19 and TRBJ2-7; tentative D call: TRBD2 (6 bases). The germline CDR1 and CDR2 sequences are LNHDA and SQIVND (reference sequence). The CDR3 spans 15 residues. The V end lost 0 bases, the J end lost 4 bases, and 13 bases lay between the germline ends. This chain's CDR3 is CASSIESGGLYEQYF. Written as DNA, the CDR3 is TGTGCCAGTAGTATAGAGTCCGGGGGTCTTTACGAGCAGTACTTC. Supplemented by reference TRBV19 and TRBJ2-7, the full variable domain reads DGGITQSPKYLFRKEGQNVTLSCEQNLNHDAMYWYRQDPGQGLRLIYYSQIVNDFQKGDIAEGYSVSREKKESFPLTVTSAQKNPTAFYLCASSIESGGLYEQYFGPGTRLTVT.

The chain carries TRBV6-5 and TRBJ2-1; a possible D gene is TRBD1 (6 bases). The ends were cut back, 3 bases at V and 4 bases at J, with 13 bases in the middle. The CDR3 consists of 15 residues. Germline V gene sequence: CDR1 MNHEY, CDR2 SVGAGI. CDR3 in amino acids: CASSYPGGGYNEQFF. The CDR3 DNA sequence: TGTGCCAGCAGTTATCCTGGGGGCGGGTACAATGAGCAGTTCTTC.

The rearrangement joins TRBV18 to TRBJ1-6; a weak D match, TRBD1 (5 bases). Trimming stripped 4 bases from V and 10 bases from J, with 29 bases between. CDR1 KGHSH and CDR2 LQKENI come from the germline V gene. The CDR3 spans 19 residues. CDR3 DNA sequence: TGTGCCAGCTCACTATTAGGACGGACTCGGGACGGGACTGGGTCACCCCTCCACTTT. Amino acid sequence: CASSLLGRTRDGTGSPLHF.

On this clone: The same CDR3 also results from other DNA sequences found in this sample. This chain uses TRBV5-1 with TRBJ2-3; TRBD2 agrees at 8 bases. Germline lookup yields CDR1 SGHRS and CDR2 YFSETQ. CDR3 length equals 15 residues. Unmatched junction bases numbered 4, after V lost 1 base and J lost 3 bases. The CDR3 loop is CASSLLAGGTDTQYF. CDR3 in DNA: TGCGCCAGCAGCTTGTTGGCGGGAGGTACAGATACGCAGTATTTT.

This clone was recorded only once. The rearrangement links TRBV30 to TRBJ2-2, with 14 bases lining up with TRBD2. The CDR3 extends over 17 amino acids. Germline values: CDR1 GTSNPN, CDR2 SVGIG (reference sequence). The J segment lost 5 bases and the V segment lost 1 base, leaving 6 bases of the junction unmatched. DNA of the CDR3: TGTGCCTGGAGTGCCGGGACTAGCGGGGGCCAAACCGGGGAGCTGTTTTTT. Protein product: CAWSAGTSGGQTGELFF.

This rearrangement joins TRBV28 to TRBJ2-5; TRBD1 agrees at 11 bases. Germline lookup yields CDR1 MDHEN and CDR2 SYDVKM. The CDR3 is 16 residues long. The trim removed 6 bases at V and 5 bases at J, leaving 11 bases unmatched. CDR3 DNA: TGTGCCAGCAGCCTGGACAGGGGGCAGGTCGGGGAGACCCAGTACTTC. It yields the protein CASSLDRGQVGETQYF.

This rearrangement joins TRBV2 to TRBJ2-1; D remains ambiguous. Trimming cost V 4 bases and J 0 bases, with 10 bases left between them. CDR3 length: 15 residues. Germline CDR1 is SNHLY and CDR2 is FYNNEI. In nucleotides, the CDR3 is TGTGCCAGCAGTGTCGTCGGCAGCTCCTACAATGAGCAGTTCTTC. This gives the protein CASSVVGSSYNEQFF.

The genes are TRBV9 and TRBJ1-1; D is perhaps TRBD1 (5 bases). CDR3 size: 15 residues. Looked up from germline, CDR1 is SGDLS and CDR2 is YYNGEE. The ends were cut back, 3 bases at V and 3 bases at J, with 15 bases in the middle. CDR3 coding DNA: TGTGCCAGCAGCGCGAATCAGGGTCGGGACACTGAAGCTTTCTTT. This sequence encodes CASSANQGRDTEAFF.

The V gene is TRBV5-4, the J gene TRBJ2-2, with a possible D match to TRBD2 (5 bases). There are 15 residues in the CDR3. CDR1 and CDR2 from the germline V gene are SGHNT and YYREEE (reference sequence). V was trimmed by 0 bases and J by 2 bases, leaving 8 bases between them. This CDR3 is CASSLGTSNTGELFF. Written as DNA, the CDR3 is TGTGCCAGCAGCTTGGGGACTTCCAACACCGGGGAGCTGTTTTTT.

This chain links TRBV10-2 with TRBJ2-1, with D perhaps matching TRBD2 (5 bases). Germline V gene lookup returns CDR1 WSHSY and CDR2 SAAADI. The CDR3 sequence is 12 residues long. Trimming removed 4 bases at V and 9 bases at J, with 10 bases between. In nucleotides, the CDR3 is TGCGCCAGCAGTGGATCGGGAATTGAGCAGTTCTTC. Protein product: CASSGSGIEQFF.

Here the CDR3 DNA reads TGTGCCATCAGTGAGTCAGAACATGCAAATAGCAATCAGCCCCAGCATTTT. Translated, it gives CAISESEHANSNQPQHF. The chain recombines TRBV10-3 with TRBJ1-5; D gene unclear. V dropped 0 bases and J dropped 0 bases, with 12 bases sitting between them. Germline-derived CDR1 and CDR2 are ENHRY and SYGVKD. The CDR3 is 17 residues long.